The 29 T cell receptor beta chains reported below all come from one sample, sequenced in a study of shared T cell receptors in the human thymus. The data were produced by immunoSEQ multiplex PCR, yet TCRdb's version contains in-frame clones alone and is incomplete. The data hold 600,000 to 900,000 clones, with 80% to 90% observed a single time. Another study also made use of these data, one on human thymus T cells.

The sample consisted of thymocytes. The receptors come from a girl under three years old with a congenital heart defect.

This clone was seen once. V is TRBV7-9 and J is TRBJ1-4, with 10 bases matching TRBD1. Germline V gives CDR1 SEHNR, CDR2 FQNEAQ (reference sequence). Unmatched junction bases numbered 3, after V lost 5 bases and J lost 6 bases. The length of the CDR3 is 14 residues. The CDR3 nucleotides are TGTGCCAGCAGCCCCGGGACAGGGGATGAAAAACTGTTTTTT. It is translated as CASSPGTGDEKLFF.

This clone was recorded once. The chain links TRBV11-2 to TRBJ2-5; tentative D call: TRBD1 (5 bases). This CDR3 has 14 residues. Trimming pared 1 base from V and 6 bases from J, leaving 12 bases between. The germline V gene encodes CDR1 SGHAT and CDR2 FQNNGV. CDR3 in DNA: TGTGCCAGCAGCTTAGTCGTGCAGGGAAAGACCCAGTACTTC. It specifies CASSLVVQGKTQYF.

This sequence joins TRBV4-1 and TRBJ1-3; D is possibly TRBD1 (6 bases). V was trimmed by 1 base and J by 2 bases, leaving 9 bases between them. Germline values: CDR1 MGHRA, CDR2 YSYEKL. The length of the CDR3 is 15 residues. The CDR3: CASSQARGPGNTIYF. The CDR3 nucleotides read TGCGCCAGCAGCCAAGCCAGGGGCCCTGGAAACACCATATATTTT.

The genes are TRBV4-3 and TRBJ1-5; 8 positions agree with TRBD1. Losses at the gene ends were 0 bases for V and 3 bases for J; bases not matched to a gene: 10. The CDR3 covers 18 residues. Germline CDR1 LGHNA, CDR2 YSLEER. In DNA, the CDR3 is TGCGCCAGCAGCCAAGATCTGTTGGGGACAGGCCACAATCAGCCCCAGCATTTT. It translates to CASSQDLLGTGHNQPQHF.

This clone has just one count. V usage is TRBV6-1 and J usage is TRBJ2-7; 9 bases line up with TRBD1. CDR1 and CDR2 (germline): MNHNS, SASEGT. Trimming at V came to 8 bases and at J to 6 bases, leaving 5 bases not matched to a gene. The CDR3 is 12 amino acids. Here the CDR3 DNA reads TGTGCCAGCCCCGGGACAGGGTGCGAGCAGTACTTC. Its protein product is CASPGTGCEQYF.

This clone was seen a few times. The rearrangement uses TRBV19 and TRBJ1-1; D might be TRBD1 (6 bases). The CDR3 sequence is 14 residues long. Germline assignment: CDR1 LNHDA and CDR2 SQIVND (reference sequence). The V and J ends lost 4 bases and 3 bases respectively, with 12 bases between them. The CDR3 loop is CASSRQVPYTEAFF. CDR3 bases: TGTGCCAGTAGTAGACAGGTGCCCTACACTGAAGCTTTCTTT.

This clone was counted only a few times. The rearrangement joins TRBV5-6 to TRBJ2-3; no firm D call. The length of the CDR3 is 16 residues. Per germline, CDR1 SGHDT and CDR2 YYEEEE. V was clipped by 0 bases and J by 2 bases, with 13 bases between them. CDR3 loop: CASSLDVETYTDTQYF. For the CDR3, the DNA is TGTGCCAGCAGCTTGGATGTTGAGACATACACAGATACGCAGTATTTT.

The chain couples TRBV7-3 to TRBJ2-7, with TRBD1 identical over 8 bases. The CDR3 is 14 residues long. Per the germline V gene, CDR1 is SGHTA and CDR2 is FQGTGA. Trimming cost V 4 bases and J 5 bases; bases outside gene matches: 7. Here the CDR3 reads CASSSGQGLHEQYF. The CDR3 DNA reads as TGTGCCAGCAGCTCCGGACAGGGTTTACACGAGCAGTACTTC. Drawing the rest from reference TRBV7-3 and TRBJ2-7, the complete variable domain is GAGVSQTPSNKVTEKGKYVELRCDPISGHTALYWYRQSLGQGPEFLIYFQGTGAADDSGLPNDRFFAVRPEGSVSTLKIQRTERGDSAVYLCASSSGQGLHEQYFGPGTRLTVT.

This clone has just one count. The chain couples TRBV29-1 to TRBJ2-2, with D unclear. Deletions cut 4 bases from V and 0 bases from J, with 6 bases between. The germline CDR1 and CDR2 sequences are SQVTM and ANQGSEA. CDR3 length: 13 amino acids. This CDR3 is CSVALSNTGELFF. CDR3 DNA: TGCAGCGTTGCACTATCGAACACCGGGGAGCTGTTTTTT.

This sequence joins TRBV25-1 and TRBJ1-1; no clear D. Trimming stripped 4 bases from V and 0 bases from J, with 18 bases between. This CDR3 has 17 residues. Germline V gene lookup returns CDR1 MGHDK and CDR2 SYGVNS. This CDR3 reads CASSGPILGKMNTEAFF. CDR3 DNA sequence: TGTGCCAGCAGTGGACCAATCCTCGGGAAAATGAACACTGAAGCTTTCTTT.

This clone has a handful of counts. J is TRBJ2-2 and V is TRBV5-4, with 7 bases fitting TRBD1. This CDR3 is built from 18 residues. Germline lookup yields CDR1 SGHNT and CDR2 YYREEE (reference sequence). Trimming took 0 bases from V and 4 from J; bases not matched to a gene: 12. The CDR3 sequence: CASSLVGQAPNSTGELFF. For the CDR3, the DNA is TGTGCCAGCAGCTTGGTCGGACAGGCGCCAAACAGCACCGGGGAGCTGTTTTTT.

The chain is built from TRBV5-1 and TRBJ2-3, with unresolved D. The length of the CDR3 is 14 residues. Between the trimmed V and J ends, which lost 1 base and 0 bases, there was a span of 6 bases. In germline, CDR1 is SGHRS, CDR2 YFSETQ. CDR3 DNA sequence: TGCGCCAGCAGCTTGACTCTGAGCACAGATACGCAGTATTTT. Protein product: CASSLTLSTDTQYF.

This clone has just one count. The chain joins TRBV27 to TRBJ2-1; D uncertain. Germline V gene lookup returns CDR1 MNHEY and CDR2 SMNVEV (reference sequence). Trimming cost V 3 bases and J 0 bases, with 9 bases left between them. The CDR3 runs 15 residues. The CDR3 loop is CASSFDSSSYNEQFF. The DNA for the CDR3 is TGTGCCAGCAGTTTTGACTCTAGCTCCTACAATGAGCAGTTCTTC.

This clone has just one count. The rearrangement joins TRBV7-2 to TRBJ2-3; 8 bases are shared with TRBD2. The V gene's germline CDR1 is SGHTA and CDR2 FQGNSA. V was clipped by 4 bases and J by 3 bases; unmatched bases: 6. This CDR3 comprises 15 residues. The CDR3 nucleotides are TGTGCCAGCAGCTGGCGGGGGGTTGGGACAGATACGCAGTATTTT. As protein: CASSWRGVGTDTQYF. Full variable domain (rest looked up from reference TRBV7-2 and TRBJ2-3): GAGVSQSPSNKVTEKGKDVELRCDPISGHTALYWYRQSLGQGLEFLIYFQGNSAPDKSGLPSDRFSAERTGGSVSTLTIQRTQQEDSAVYLCASSWRGVGTDTQYFGPGTRLTVL.

The chain is built from TRBV7-2 and TRBJ2-2; D is unclear. Trimming cost V 5 bases and J 2 bases, with 6 bases left between them. Germline CDR1 reads SGHTA; CDR2 reads FQGNSA. CDR3 length: 13 amino acids. Here the CDR3 DNA reads TGTGCCAGCAGCCCTGTAAACACCGGGGAGCTGTTTTTT. Translating it yields CASSPVNTGELFF.

This chain uses TRBV6-1 with TRBJ1-2; D might be TRBD1 (5 bases). V lost 8 bases, J lost 4 bases, and 17 bases lay in between. CDR3 length: 14 residues. Germline assignment: CDR1 MNHNS and CDR2 SASEGT. The CDR3 DNA sequence: TGTGCCAGCGGGCTCACCAGGGCCTTCTATGGCTACACCTTC. Translated, it gives CASGLTRAFYGYTF.

J is TRBJ2-1 and V is TRBV10-1, with a weak D call TRBD2 (6 bases). V lost 0 bases and J lost 5, with 14 bases in between. The CDR3 covers 16 residues. In germline, CDR1 is WNHNN, CDR2 SYGVQD (reference sequence). For the CDR3, the DNA is TGCGCCAGCAGTGAGTCGGAAGGGACTTATCACAATGAGCAGTTCTTC. Its protein is CASSESEGTYHNEQFF.

The rearrangement joins TRBV5-1 to TRBJ2-2; 10 positions match TRBD1. The CDR3 is 17 residues long. The germline gives CDR1 SGHRS, CDR2 YFSETQ. V shed 2 bases and J 6 bases; nucleotides not matched to a gene: 10. CDR3 nucleotide sequence: TGCGCCAGCAGCTTATCAGACAGGGGGCGAAAGGCCGGGGAGCTGTTTTTT. Its protein is CASSLSDRGRKAGELFF.

This clone was seen just once. The chain employs TRBV5-1 and TRBJ2-2; possible D gene TRBD1, 5 bases. CDR3 length equals 16 residues. Trimming removed 2 bases from V and 7 bases from J, with 18 bases in between. Germline CDR1 reads SGHRS; CDR2 reads YFSETQ. CDR3 in DNA: TGCGCCAGCAGCTTTCCCCGTGGGGCCACGGGCGGGGAGCTGTTTTTT. This translates into CASSFPRGATGGELFF. Complete variable domain (other parts from reference TRBV5-1 and TRBJ2-2): KAGVTQTPRYLIKTRGQQVTLSCSPISGHRSVSWYQQTPGQGLQFLFEYFSETQRNKGNFPGRFSGRQFSNSRSEMNVSTLELGDSALYLCASSFPRGATGGELFFGEGSRLTVL.

This chain connects TRBV9 to TRBJ2-3, with a possible D match to TRBD2 (5 bases). Trimming cost V 3 bases and J 0 bases, with 20 bases left between them. Per germline, CDR1 SGDLS and CDR2 YYNGEE. The CDR3 length is 18 residues. The CDR3 region has the DNA TGTGCCAGCAGCGATAAGGTCGGGGAGCCATCTAGCACAGATACGCAGTATTTT. Its translation is CASSDKVGEPSSTDTQYF. The full variable domain, with the rest looked up from reference TRBV9 and TRBJ2-3, is DSGVTQTPKHLITATGQRVTLRCSPRSGDLSVYWYQQSLDQGLQFLIQYYNGEERAKGNILERFSAQQFPDLHSELNLSSLELGDSALYFCASSDKVGEPSSTDTQYFGPGTRLTVL.

The chain couples TRBV5-1 to TRBJ1-2, with D tentatively TRBD1 (6 bases). The CDR3 covers 16 residues. The germline CDR1 and CDR2 sequences are SGHRS and YFSETQ. V was cut by 3 bases and J by 4 bases, with 19 bases left in between. The CDR3: CASSSYRDVTLYGYTF. CDR3 coding DNA: TGCGCCAGCAGCTCCTACAGGGACGTCACTCTCTATGGCTACACCTTC.

The chain links TRBV10-3 to TRBJ1-5, with D perhaps matching TRBD1 (6 bases). The V and J ends lost 5 bases and 5 bases respectively, with 10 bases between them. The CDR3 sequence is 13 residues long. CDR1 and CDR2 from the germline V gene are ENHRY and SYGVKD. The DNA of the CDR3 is TGTGCCATCAGTCGGACAGCCCATCAGCCCCAGCATTTT. Translation gives CAISRTAHQPQHF.

V and J are TRBV4-1 and TRBJ2-7; 7 nucleotides line up with TRBD1. This CDR3 contains 18 residues. Germline V gene sequence: CDR1 MGHRA, CDR2 YSYEKL. V shed 3 bases, J shed 2 bases, and the junction held 16 bases outside the gene matches. The DNA for the CDR3 is TGCGCCAGCAGCCAGGGGGAAAGACAGGGCACTTCCCCCTACGAGCAGTACTTC. As protein: CASSQGERQGTSPYEQYF.

This sequence joins TRBV4-1 and TRBJ1-2; tentatively, D is TRBD1 (5 bases). Trimming removed 4 bases at V and 6 bases at J, with 24 bases between. The CDR3 is made up of 17 amino acids. CDR1 is MGHRA and CDR2 is YSYEKL in the germline V gene. Written as DNA, the CDR3 is TGCGCCAGCAGCCCAAGGGAATTTAGGGGCGGGGCCGATGGCTACACCTTC. It encodes CASSPREFRGGADGYTF.

This clone was observed a single time. The chain couples TRBV5-5 to TRBJ2-7; 7 nucleotides align to TRBD1. The CDR3 runs 15 residues. V trimming: 0 bases; J trimming: 4 bases; junction bases outside the gene matches: 7. Germline CDR1 is SGHKS and CDR2 is YYEKEE (reference sequence). This CDR3 reads CASSLEVGTAYEQYF. CDR3 in DNA: TGTGCCAGCAGCTTGGAAGTCGGGACAGCTTACGAGCAGTACTTC.

This clone was detected once. This rearrangement joins TRBV15 to TRBJ1-1; D uncertain. CDR3 length: 17 amino acids. Germline V gives CDR1 LNHNV, CDR2 YYDKDF (reference sequence). The ends were cut back, 2 bases at V and 5 bases at J, with 21 bases in the middle. As DNA, the CDR3 is TGTGCCACCAGCAGAACGTTTAGAACAACATCGAGGACTGAAGCTTTCTTT. Amino acid sequence: CATSRTFRTTSRTEAFF.

This clone has a handful of counts. CDR3 coding DNA: TGTGCCAGCAAGAGGAGCGGGGGGGCGACAGATACGCAGTATTTT. Protein product: CASKRSGGATDTQYF. The chain couples TRBV5-6 to TRBJ2-3; 10 positions match TRBD2. From germline, CDR1 is SGHDT and CDR2 YYEEEE. The CDR3 has 15 residues. Germline trimming cut 6 bases from V and 3 bases from J; bases unmatched to any gene: 7.

This chain links TRBV6-1 with TRBJ2-7, with TRBD1 identical over 7 bases. CDR3 length: 18 amino acids. The germline gives CDR1 MNHNS, CDR2 SASEGT. V was pared by 1 base and J by 1 base, with 13 bases of the junction left unmatched. This CDR3 reads CASSEVPVDGRGSYEQYF. The CDR3, as DNA: TGTGCCAGCAGTGAAGTCCCTGTGGATGGCAGGGGGTCCTACGAGCAGTACTTC.

This clone has a single count. The chain links TRBV10-1 to TRBJ2-2, with D unclear. V lost 5 bases and J 3 bases, leaving 13 bases between the germline ends. This CDR3 is 15 amino acids long. Germline loops: CDR1 WNHNN, CDR2 SYGVQD (reference sequence). Written as DNA, the CDR3 is TGCGCCAGCAGTCCTTTCGAGCTATACACCGGGGAGCTGTTTTTT. This gives the protein CASSPFELYTGELFF.